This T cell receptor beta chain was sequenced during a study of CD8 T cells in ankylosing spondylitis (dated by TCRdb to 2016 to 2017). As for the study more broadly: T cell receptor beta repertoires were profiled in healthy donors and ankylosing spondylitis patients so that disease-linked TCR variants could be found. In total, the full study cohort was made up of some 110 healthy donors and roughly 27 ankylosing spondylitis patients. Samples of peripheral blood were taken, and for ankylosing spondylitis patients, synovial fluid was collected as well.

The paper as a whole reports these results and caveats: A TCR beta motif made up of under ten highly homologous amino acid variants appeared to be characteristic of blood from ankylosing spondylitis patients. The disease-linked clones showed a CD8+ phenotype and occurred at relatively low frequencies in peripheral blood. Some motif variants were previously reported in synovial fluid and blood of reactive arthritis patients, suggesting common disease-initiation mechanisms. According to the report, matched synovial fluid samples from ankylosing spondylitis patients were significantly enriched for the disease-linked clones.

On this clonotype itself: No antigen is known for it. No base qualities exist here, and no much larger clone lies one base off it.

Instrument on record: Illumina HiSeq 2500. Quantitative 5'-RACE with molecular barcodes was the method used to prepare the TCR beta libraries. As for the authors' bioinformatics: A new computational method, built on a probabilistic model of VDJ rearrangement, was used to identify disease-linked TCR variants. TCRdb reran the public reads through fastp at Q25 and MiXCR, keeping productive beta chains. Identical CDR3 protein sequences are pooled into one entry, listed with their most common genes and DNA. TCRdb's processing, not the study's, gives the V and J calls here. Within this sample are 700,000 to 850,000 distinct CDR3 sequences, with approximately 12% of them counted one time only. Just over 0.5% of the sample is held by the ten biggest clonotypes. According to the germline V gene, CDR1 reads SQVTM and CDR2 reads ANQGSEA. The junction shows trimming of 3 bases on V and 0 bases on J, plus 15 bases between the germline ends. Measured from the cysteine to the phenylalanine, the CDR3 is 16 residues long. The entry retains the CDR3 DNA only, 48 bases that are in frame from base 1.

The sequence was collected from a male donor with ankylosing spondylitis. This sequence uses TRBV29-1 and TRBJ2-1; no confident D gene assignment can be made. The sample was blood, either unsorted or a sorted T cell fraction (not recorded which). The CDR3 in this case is CSVDRSGWSSYNEQFF. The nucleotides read TGCAGCGTTGATAGGTCAGGCTGGAGCTCCTACAATGAGCAGTTCTTC.